Following are 23 T cell receptor beta chains from one sample sequenced in a study of human T cells and chemical hapten exposure. TCRdb re-derived calls from the RACE reads in MiXCR, one entry per CDR3 protein. The data show approximately 84,000 distinct CDR3 sequences, with roughly 10% seen just once and about 1.6% held by the top ten. Time point reported: patch test 2, 6 weeks after DPC sensitization. Treatment denoted: therapeutic diphenylcyclopropenone sensitization with weekly scalp DPC. Sample: whole blood, taken in connection with sensitization to the hapten diphenylcyclopropenone (DPC). All receptors come from a man between 18 and 35 years old with alopecia areata. Some clones in this sample may be carry-over from other donors' samples.

V is TRBV4-3 and J is TRBJ2-2; D unclear. V was shortened by 0 bases and J by 0 bases, with 11 bases between the two germline ends. The V gene's germline CDR1 is LGHNA and CDR2 YSLEER. The CDR3 contains 17 residues. In DNA, the CDR3 is TGCGCCAGCAGCCAAGATCAGGATCTGACGAACACCGGGGAGCTGTTTTTT. Translating it yields CASSQDQDLTNTGELFF.

CDR3 sequence: CASSLLAAFTGELFF. The CDR3 region has the DNA TGTGCCAGCAGCTTGTTGGCCGCATTCACCGGGGAGCTGTTTTTT. The genes are TRBV11-2 and TRBJ2-2, with D uncertain. The germline gives CDR1 SGHAT, CDR2 FQNNGV. The CDR3 consists of 15 residues. With 3 bases removed from V and 4 bases from J, the gap between germline ends came to 12 bases.

The chain has TRBV29-1 and TRBJ1-4; perhaps TRBD1 as D (6 bases). V shed 6 bases and J shed 7 bases, with 21 bases lying between them. The CDR3 runs to 15 residues. Germline values: CDR1 SQVTM, CDR2 ANQGSEA. The CDR3 here is CSVSRGPGNSEKLFF. For the CDR3, the DNA is TGCAGCGTCTCCCGGGGGCCTGGGAATAGTGAAAAACTGTTTTTT.

There are many counts of this clonotype. This sequence joins TRBV7-8 and TRBJ2-6; D might be TRBD2 (7 bases). Trimming removed 10 bases at V and 0 bases at J, with 19 bases between. The CDR3 loop spans 17 amino acids. CDR1 is SGHVS, CDR2 FQNEAQ, per germline. CDR3 amino acids: CATTPGGRPSGANVLTF. The CDR3 DNA sequence: TGTGCCACAACCCCCGGGGGGCGCCCCTCTGGGGCCAACGTCCTGACTTTC.

This clonotype came up a few times. The CDR3 loop reads CASSPLAGGKDTQYF. The CDR3 DNA follows: TGTGCCAGCAGTCCCTTGGCGGGGGGGAAAGATACGCAGTATTTT. The genes are TRBV6-6 and TRBJ2-3; TRBD2 agrees at 9 bases. V shed 5 bases and J 5 bases; nucleotides not matched to a gene: 8. Per the germline V gene, CDR1 is MNHNY and CDR2 is SVGAGI (reference sequence). This CDR3 spans 15 amino acids.

This clonotype was counted many times. This chain links TRBV27 with TRBJ1-1; tentatively, D is TRBD1 (5 bases). The CDR3 spans 13 residues. With 3 bases removed from V and 4 bases from J, the gap between germline ends came to 9 bases. Germline lookup yields CDR1 MNHEY and CDR2 SMNVEV (reference sequence). CDR3 protein: CASSFVGGTEAFF. DNA of the CDR3: TGTGCCAGCAGTTTTGTCGGGGGCACTGAAGCTTTCTTT.

This clonotype was seen repeatedly, ten times or more. V is TRBV11-2 and J is TRBJ2-4, with D possibly TRBD2 on 5 matching bases. The CDR3 contains 13 residues. Germline CDR1 is SGHAT and CDR2 is FQNNGV. V was cut by 5 bases and J by 8 bases, with 13 bases left in between. CDR3 region: CASSPYGIDIQYF. DNA for the CDR3: TGTGCCAGCAGCCCATACGGGATTGACATTCAGTACTTC. The full variable domain, rest sourced from reference TRBV11-2 and TRBJ2-4, is EAGVAQSPRYKIIEKRQSVAFWCNPISGHATLYWYQQILGQGPKLLIQFQNNGVVDDSQLPKDRFSAERLKGVDSTLKIQPAKLEDSAVYLCASSPYGIDIQYFGAGTRLSVL.

Regarding this clonotype: It may be a read error: a sequence one base away is much more abundant. The V gene is TRBV7-9, the J gene TRBJ1-1, with 8 bases fitting TRBD1. Germline V gene data show CDR1 as SEHNR and CDR2 as FQNEAQ (reference sequence). V shed 2 bases and J 10 bases; nucleotides not matched to a gene: 3. The length of the CDR3 is 12 residues. The CDR3 sequence is CASSLRTGIAFF. In DNA form, the CDR3 reads TGTGCCAGCAGCTTAAGGACAGGGATAGCTTTCTTT.

A few counts support this clonotype. The genes are TRBV19 and TRBJ2-6; D possibly corresponds to TRBD2 (5 bases). The V end lost 5 bases, the J end lost 4 bases, and 18 bases lay between the germline ends. The germline V gene encodes CDR1 LNHDA and CDR2 SQIVND (reference sequence). There are 17 residues in the CDR3. Here the CDR3 DNA reads TGTGCCAGTAGTCGGGAAGGATCCTCGCGAGGGGCCAACGTCCTGACTTTC. Residues: CASSREGSSRGANVLTF.

This chain links TRBV20-1 with TRBJ2-7; no reliable D call. Trimming stripped 8 bases from V and 6 bases from J, with 5 bases between. The length of the CDR3 is 8 residues. Germline loops: CDR1 DFQATT, CDR2 SNEGSKA (reference sequence). The CDR3 spells CSTLEQYV. The DNA of the CDR3 is TGCAGTACCCTCGAGCAGTACGTC.

This clonotype was detected many times. V usage is TRBV7-3 and J usage is TRBJ2-1; D is perhaps TRBD1 (7 bases). This CDR3 has 14 amino acids. The V gene's germline CDR1 is SGHTA and CDR2 FQGTGA. V was cut by 4 bases and J by 6 bases, with 13 bases left in between. Here the CDR3 reads CASSYTQGGNEQFF. The CDR3 region has the DNA TGTGCCAGCAGCTACACGCAGGGGGGCAATGAGCAGTTCTTC.

This clonotype was recorded many times. The chain joins TRBV6-4 to TRBJ2-2, with a possible D match to TRBD2 (6 bases). V gave up 2 bases and J gave up 4 bases, with 8 bases separating them. Germline lookup yields CDR1 MRHNA and CDR2 SNTAGT. The CDR3 runs 14 residues. The CDR3 DNA follows: TGTGCCAGCAGTGACCGGGGAGGCACCGGGGAGCTGTTTTTT. This codes for CASSDRGGTGELFF.

This chain connects TRBV2 to TRBJ1-4; 9 nucleotides line up with TRBD1. Germline CDR1 SNHLY, CDR2 FYNNEI. Trimming at V came to 5 bases and at J to 3 bases, leaving 1 base not matched to a gene. CDR3 length: 14 amino acids. CDR3 coding DNA: TGTGCCAGCAGTTGGACAGGGGCTAATGAAAAACTGTTTTTT. Residues: CASSWTGANEKLFF.

V and J are TRBV3-1 and TRBJ1-5; the match to TRBD1 covers 8 bases. The V and J ends lost 2 bases and 2 bases, in that order; junction bases with no gene match: 5. CDR1 is LGHDT and CDR2 is YNNKEL in the germline V gene (reference sequence). This CDR3 is 16 amino acids long. Here the CDR3 DNA reads TGTGCCAGCAGCCAAACAGGGGGAGTGGGCAATCAGCCCCAGCATTTT. Amino acids: CASSQTGGVGNQPQHF.

This clonotype has a count of ten or more. V and J are TRBV5-1 and TRBJ2-3; the D is unclear. With 6 bases removed from V and 0 bases from J, the gap between germline ends came to 5 bases. CDR1 is SGHRS, CDR2 YFSETQ, per germline. CDR3 length equals 12 residues. In DNA, the CDR3 is TGCGCCAGCAAGGACAGCACAGATACGCAGTATTTT. Encoded protein: CASKDSTDTQYF.

Here the CDR3 reads CASRAELAGSVTQYF. The CDR3 nucleotides are TGTGCCAGCAGAGCCGAACTAGCCGGAAGTGTGACCCAGTACTTC. V usage is TRBV2 and J usage is TRBJ2-5; tentative D call: TRBD2 (6 bases). Germline values: CDR1 SNHLY, CDR2 FYNNEI. The CDR3 runs 15 residues. V was shortened by 6 bases and J by 7 bases, with 21 bases between the two germline ends.

This clonotype occurred a few times. This chain connects TRBV20-1 to TRBJ2-1, with 7 bases lining up with TRBD1. This CDR3 is 16 amino acids long. Germline V gene sequence: CDR1 DFQATT, CDR2 SNEGSKA (reference sequence). V lost 6 bases to trimming and J lost 5 bases; unmatched junction nucleotides: 16. CDR3 in DNA: TGCAGTGCGGAAAAAGCGTTAGGGGGCCCGGACAATGAGCAGTTCTTC. Translation gives CSAEKALGGPDNEQFF.

CDR3 nucleotides: TGTGCCACCAGTGGGGACCAATCCGGGGAGCTGTTTTTT. This encodes CATSGDQSGELFF. The chain links TRBV24-1 to TRBJ2-2; D might be TRBD1 or TRBD2, each matching 5 bases. This CDR3 comprises 13 residues. Trimming took off 5 bases at V and 6 bases at J, with 9 bases between the two ends. Germline loops: CDR1 KGHDR, CDR2 SFDVKD.

This clonotype was seen a few times. The chain couples TRBV2 to TRBJ1-5, with D maybe TRBD1 (5 bases). The CDR3 loop spans 16 amino acids. The V gene's germline CDR1 is SNHLY and CDR2 FYNNEI. V shed 6 bases and J shed 5 bases, with 20 bases lying between them. This CDR3 is CASSEKTGVKDQPQHF. CDR3 DNA sequence: TGTGCCAGCAGCGAAAAAACAGGAGTCAAGGATCAGCCCCAGCATTTT.

This clonotype was seen more than once but under ten times. The chain is built from TRBV27 and TRBJ2-5; 8 bases align to TRBD2. Per the germline V gene, CDR1 is MNHEY and CDR2 is SMNVEV (reference sequence). V dropped 4 bases and J dropped 5; count of bases not matched to a gene: 6. The CDR3 covers 14 residues. This CDR3 is CASSSLAGLETQYF. In DNA, the CDR3 is TGTGCCAGCAGTTCCCTAGCGGGTTTGGAGACCCAGTACTTC.

With respect to this clonotype: This is likely a read error, given that the CDR3 carries no conserved phenylalanine or tryptophan at its end. It is unclear where the CDR3 begins or ends on the DNA, so no DNA is shown, and the CDR3 is as TCRdb lists it. The V and J genes are TRBV6-4 and TRBJ2-3; the table's D call, TRBD1, was not checked against the DNA. Germline CDR1 is MRHNA and CDR2 is SNTAGT. 14 amino acids form the CDR3, both terminal residues included. CDR3 protein: CASSDSPQGGALYI.

The rearrangement uses TRBV4-3 and TRBJ1-4; D remains ambiguous. The ends were cut back, 4 bases at V and 3 bases at J, with 12 bases in the middle. Germline CDR1 is LGHNA and CDR2 is YSLEER. This CDR3 is 15 amino acids long. CDR3 sequence: CASSLLVASNEKLFF. DNA for the CDR3: TGCGCCAGCAGCCTTCTCGTGGCGTCTAATGAAAAACTGTTTTTT.

The chain employs TRBV7-2 and TRBJ2-7, with D unclear. The CDR3 contains 14 residues. V lost 2 bases to trimming and J lost 4 bases, with 12 bases between them. Germline CDR1 is SGHTA and CDR2 is FQGNSA. CDR3 amino acids: CASSLHTDNYEQYF. The CDR3 DNA sequence: TGTGCCAGCAGCTTACACACCGATAATTACGAGCAGTACTTC.